This entry lists 26 T cell receptor beta chains sequenced from one sample in a study of T-cell memory formation after mild COVID-19. TCRdb reprocessed the 5' RACE reads with MiXCR, giving one entry per CDR3 protein. The table records fewer than 550,000 distinct CDR3 sequences, approximately 20% of them present only once. The specimen sequenced was PBMCs or a T cell subset sorted from them (not recorded which). Source of these receptors: an adult woman who had mild COVID-19 (a few samples of this study predate the infection). Cell type and time point are not known.

This clonotype came up many times. The CDR3 DNA reads as TGCGCCAGGACCGGGACAGGTACAGATACGCAGTATTTT. The encoded protein is CARTGTGTDTQYF. The chain is built from TRBV5-1 and TRBJ2-3; 8 bases fit TRBD1. This CDR3 comprises 13 residues. With 8 bases clipped from V and 3 bases from J, the junction kept 5 bases outside the gene matches. The germline CDR1 and CDR2 sequences are SGHRS and YFSETQ.

In its sample, this clonotype was seen many times. V usage is TRBV7-3 and J usage is TRBJ2-3, with D possibly being TRBD1 (6 bases). The CDR3 sequence is 13 residues long. Trimming removed 5 bases at V and 1 base at J, with 7 bases between. Germline CDR1 SGHTA, CDR2 FQGTGA. CDR3 region: CASSRQGTDTQYF. CDR3 DNA: TGTGCCAGCAGCCGACAGGGCACAGATACGCAGTATTTT.

This clonotype has more than one count but fewer than ten. V is TRBV5-1 and J is TRBJ1-1, with D perhaps TRBD1 (5 bases). The CDR3 consists of 14 residues. Germline-derived CDR1 and CDR2 are SGHRS and YFSETQ. V gave up 4 bases and J gave up 3 bases, with 13 bases separating them. CDR3 protein: CASSGRRGDTEAFF. CDR3 DNA: TGCGCCAGCAGCGGTCGGAGGGGCGACACTGAAGCTTTCTTT.

The chain has TRBV27 and TRBJ1-5; 9 bases agree with TRBD1. Trimming took 2 bases from V and 0 from J; bases not matched to a gene: 2. CDR3 size: 16 residues. Looked up from germline, CDR1 is MNHEY and CDR2 is SMNVEV (reference sequence). The CDR3, as DNA: TGTGCCAGCAGTTTAACAGGGGGCCTTAGCAATCAGCCCCAGCATTTT. Its protein is CASSLTGGLSNQPQHF.

This rearrangement joins TRBV5-1 to TRBJ1-2, with 7 bases identical to TRBD1. Unmatched junction bases numbered 6, after V lost 7 bases and J lost 3 bases. This CDR3 comprises 13 residues. Germline-derived CDR1 and CDR2 are SGHRS and YFSETQ. The CDR3: CASGDRADYGYTF. CDR3 DNA: TGCGCCAGCGGCGACAGGGCTGACTATGGCTACACCTTC.

This clonotype was seen many times. This rearrangement joins TRBV29-1 to TRBJ2-1; D is perhaps TRBD1 (6 bases). The V end lost 0 bases, the J end lost 8 bases, and 14 bases lay between the germline ends. Germline V lookup: CDR1 SQVTM, CDR2 ANQGSEA. The CDR3 length is 14 residues. Here the CDR3 DNA reads TGCAGCGTTGAAGAAGCTCGACAGGATTATGAGCAGTTCTTC. Its translation is CSVEEARQDYEQFF.

The chain combines TRBV20-1 with TRBJ2-4; D not certain. Germline V CDR1 and CDR2: DFQATT, SNEGSKA (reference sequence). Trimming cost V 2 bases and J 3 bases, with 14 bases left between them. This CDR3 has 15 residues. CDR3 sequence reads: CSARPYRADKNIQYF. The CDR3 coding sequence is TGCAGTGCTAGACCCTACCGGGCAGACAAAAACATTCAGTACTTC.

The rearrangement joins TRBV7-9 to TRBJ2-1; 7 bases are shared with TRBD1. In germline, CDR1 is SEHNR, CDR2 FQNEAQ (reference sequence). The CDR3 loop spans 17 amino acids. Trimming cost V 8 bases and J 6 bases; bases outside gene matches: 19. CDR3: CASSAYSRGLPLNEQFF. In DNA, the CDR3 is TGTGCCAGCTCAGCTTATAGTAGGGGGCTGCCCCTCAATGAGCAGTTCTTC.

The chain links TRBV9 to TRBJ2-7, with TRBD2 matching 10 bases. Unmatched junction bases numbered 8, after V lost 6 bases and J lost 2 bases. This CDR3 has 15 residues. The germline gives CDR1 SGDLS, CDR2 YYNGEE. CDR3 nucleotides: TGTGCCAGCACCAAAGGAGCGGGAGGGACCTACGAGCAGTACTTC. This sequence encodes CASTKGAGGTYEQYF.

This clonotype came up a few times. The chain carries TRBV7-6 and TRBJ2-4; 7 bases are shared with TRBD1. Germline assignment: CDR1 SGHVS and CDR2 FNYEAQ. The J segment lost 2 bases and the V segment lost 0 bases, leaving 7 bases of the junction unmatched. The CDR3 consists of 17 residues. The CDR3 loop is CASSLALHRGSKNIQYF. In DNA, the CDR3 is TGTGCCAGCAGCTTAGCCCTCCACAGGGGATCCAAAAACATTCAGTACTTC.

The rearrangement links TRBV29-1 to TRBJ2-3; no clear D. The V and J ends lost 0 bases and 2 bases respectively, with 3 bases between them. The CDR3 totals 12 residues. Germline V CDR1 and CDR2: SQVTM, ANQGSEA. The CDR3 DNA reads as TGCAGCGTTGAAGATAACACAGATACGCAGTATTTT. Translation gives CSVEDNTDTQYF.

The rearrangement links TRBV6-5 to TRBJ2-1; 10 nucleotides line up with TRBD2. CDR3 length: 19 residues. Germline V gene lookup returns CDR1 MNHEY and CDR2 SVGAGI. J lost 8 bases, V lost 6 bases, and 22 bases had no gene match. The CDR3 protein is CASSIQGAGGPGQWYEQFF. DNA for the CDR3: TGTGCCAGCAGCATCCAGGGAGCGGGAGGGCCTGGGCAATGGTATGAGCAGTTCTTC.

This clonotype was detected only a few times. This rearrangement joins TRBV20-1 to TRBJ1-1; 8 nucleotides agree with TRBD1. V lost 0 bases to trimming and J lost 0 bases; unmatched junction nucleotides: 12. Germline V lookup: CDR1 DFQATT, CDR2 SNEGSKA (reference sequence). This CDR3 comprises 18 residues. The CDR3, as DNA: TGCAGTGCTAGAGATCAAGGACAGGGAGGTTTTATGAACACTGAAGCTTTCTTT. It encodes CSARDQGQGGFMNTEAFF.

In its sample, this clonotype was seen a few times. The chain uses TRBV7-3 and TRBJ2-2, with 12 nucleotides matching TRBD2. From germline, CDR1 is SGHTA and CDR2 FQGTGA. CDR3 length: 16 amino acids. V lost 5 bases to trimming and J lost 5 bases; unmatched junction nucleotides: 6. The CDR3 nucleotides read TGTGCCAGCAGCCAACTAGCGGGAGGATATACCGGGGAGCTGTTTTTT. Translation gives CASSQLAGGYTGELFF.

This chain connects TRBV7-9 to TRBJ2-7, with 10 bases aligning to TRBD1. CDR3 length: 17 amino acids. In germline, CDR1 is SEHNR, CDR2 FQNEAQ (reference sequence). J lost 0 bases, V lost 5 bases, and 10 bases had no gene match. The CDR3 DNA follows: TGTGCCAGCAGCCTCGGGACAGGGGCCCCCGGCTCCTACGAGCAGTACTTC. This gives the protein CASSLGTGAPGSYEQYF. Full variable domain (remainder filled in from reference TRBV7-9 and TRBJ2-7): DTGVSQNPRHKITKRGQNVTFRCDPISEHNRLYWYRQTLGQGPEFLTYFQNEAQLEKSRLLSDRFSAERPKGSFSTLEIQRTEQGDSAMYLCASSLGTGAPGSYEQYFGPGTRLTVT.

V is TRBV5-1 and J is TRBJ2-1; D gene ambiguous. The V and J ends lost 5 bases and 0 bases respectively, with 12 bases between them. Germline loops: CDR1 SGHRS, CDR2 YFSETQ. The length of the CDR3 is 15 residues. DNA of the CDR3: TGCGCCAGCAGGCTTGAGGATAGCTCCTACAATGAGCAGTTCTTC. Translated: CASRLEDSSYNEQFF.

This clonotype has only a few counts. This rearrangement joins TRBV5-1 to TRBJ2-6; possible D gene TRBD2, 6 bases. Per the germline V gene, CDR1 is SGHRS and CDR2 is YFSETQ. Between the trimmed V and J ends, which lost 5 bases and 1 base, there was a span of 13 bases. This CDR3 comprises 16 residues. The CDR3 sequence: CASSKGTGSGANVLTF. The CDR3 DNA reads as TGCGCCAGCAGTAAAGGGACTGGATCTGGGGCCAACGTCCTGACTTTC.

This clonotype has a handful of counts. The V gene is TRBV10-3, the J gene TRBJ1-5, with a possible D match to TRBD1 (6 bases). Germline V gives CDR1 ENHRY, CDR2 SYGVKD. This CDR3 region has 16 residues. The V end lost 6 bases, the J end lost 0 bases, and 15 bases lay between the germline ends. The CDR3 sequence: CAIRGGQNPSNQPQHF. In DNA, the CDR3 is TGTGCCATCAGGGGCGGACAGAATCCTAGCAATCAGCCCCAGCATTTT.

The chain uses TRBV20-1 and TRBJ2-3, with D unresolved. The CDR3 has 10 residues. The V gene lost 7 bases and the J gene lost 4 bases, with 6 bases spanning the gap. Germline V lookup: CDR1 DFQATT, CDR2 SNEGSKA (reference sequence). The CDR3 bases are TGCAGTGGATTCTCAGATACGCAGTATTTT. Translating it yields CSGFSDTQYF.

This clonotype has a handful of counts. The J gene is TRBJ1-1, the V gene TRBV5-1, with TRBD1 as a possible D gene (5 bases). The germline V gene encodes CDR1 SGHRS and CDR2 YFSETQ. V was pared by 6 bases and J by 6 bases, with 18 bases between. The CDR3 has 14 amino acids. The DNA for the CDR3 is TGCGCCAGCACCGTGGGGAGGGGTTTCGCTGAAGCTTTCTTT. Protein: CASTVGRGFAEAFF.

The rearrangement links TRBV7-3 to TRBJ2-2; 9 bases line up with TRBD2. The trim removed 5 bases at V and 6 bases at J, leaving 13 bases unmatched. The CDR3 is made up of 17 amino acids. Germline CDR1 and CDR2: SGHTA and FQGTGA. The CDR3 sequence: CASSRTDSGSVPGELFF. CDR3 nucleotide sequence: TGTGCCAGCAGCCGAACAGATAGCGGGAGCGTTCCCGGGGAGCTGTTTTTT.

The chain uses TRBV25-1 and TRBJ1-4; no firm D call. The CDR3 sequence is 17 residues long. In germline, CDR1 is MGHDK, CDR2 SYGVNS. The V end was cut by 7 bases, the J end by 1 base, with 19 bases between. The CDR3 nucleotides read TGTGCCAGCACCTCGTCGCGAAGGGAGGAAACTAATGAAAAACTGTTTTTT. Translation gives CASTSSRREETNEKLFF.

V gene TRBV19 combines with J gene TRBJ1-1; 7 bases align to TRBD1. CDR3 length: 12 amino acids. Germline trimming cut 6 bases from V and 7 bases from J; bases unmatched to any gene: 5. Germline V lookup: CDR1 LNHDA, CDR2 SQIVND (reference sequence). The CDR3, as DNA: TGTGCCAGTAGGACAGGGAGCCTTGAAGCTTTCTTT. Amino acid sequence: CASRTGSLEAFF.

The chain combines TRBV5-5 with TRBJ1-5, with 7 bases fitting TRBD1. With 4 bases clipped from V and 1 base from J, the junction kept 11 bases outside the gene matches. This CDR3 contains 17 residues. The V gene's germline CDR1 is SGHKS and CDR2 YYEKEE (reference sequence). DNA for the CDR3: TGTGCCAGCAGCACCACCGGGACAGAGATAAGCAATCAGCCCCAGCATTTT. Translation: CASSTTGTEISNQPQHF.

This clonotype was found a few times. The chain couples TRBV7-6 to TRBJ2-2, with TRBD1 matching 8 bases. Germline lookup yields CDR1 SGHVS and CDR2 FNYEAQ. This CDR3 region has 15 residues. Losses at the gene ends were 0 bases for V and 7 bases for J; bases not matched to a gene: 4. In DNA form, the CDR3 reads TGTGCCAGCAGCTTAGCCGGGACAGGTCTCGGGGAGCTGTTTTTT. Amino acid sequence: CASSLAGTGLGELFF.

The rearrangement uses TRBV5-1 and TRBJ1-2; 7 bases are shared with TRBD1. With V trimmed by 8 bases and J by 8 bases, 15 bases remained unmatched. Germline values: CDR1 SGHRS, CDR2 YFSETQ. This CDR3 has 14 residues. The chain's CDR3 is CARSDTGDERGYTF. The CDR3 DNA reads TGCGCCAGGAGCGATACAGGGGACGAACGGGGCTACACCTTC.